The 20 T cell receptor beta chains below come from one sample, sequenced in a study of tumor and adjacent non-tumor tissue in lung cancer. RNA was extracted from bulk tissue without any cell sorting. The library came from three nested PCR rounds adapted from ARM-PCR protocols. TCRdb reprocessed the multiplex PCR reads with MiXCR, giving one entry per CDR3 protein. The table lists around 210,000 distinct CDR3 sequences, around 71% of them singletons. The sequencing input was lung tumor tissue. The receptors here all came from a man aged 60-69 years with non-small cell lung cancer.

This clonotype has only a few counts. This clone may be a read error of a much larger clone one base away. This chain connects TRBV20-1 to TRBJ2-2, with D perhaps being TRBD1 or TRBD2 (5 bases each). The germline V gene encodes CDR1 DFQATT and CDR2 SNEGSKA (reference sequence). The CDR3 contains 12 residues. The DNA for the CDR3 is TGCAGTGCGGGACGAGGGACCGTGGAGCTGTTTTTT. It is translated as CSAGRGTVELFF.

With regard to this clonotype: Its ends do not fully match the called genes, so a read error is possible. The chain is built from TRBV6-5 and TRBJ2-5; D call uncertain. This CDR3 has 14 residues. Germline V gives CDR1 MNHEY, CDR2 SVGAGI. CDR3 coding DNA: TGTGCCAGCAGTGAAGGGTTGGCTGATGAGATCCAGTACTTC. It is translated as CASSEGLADEIQYF.

Concerning this clonotype itself: The CDR3 does not end in the conserved phenylalanine or tryptophan, so this is likely a read error. This sequence joins TRBV11-2 and TRBJ2-1, with D uncertain. The CDR3 covers 13 residues. Germline loops: CDR1 SGHAT, CDR2 FQNNGV. The CDR3 bases are TGTACCAGCTGCTCTGCATTTTACAATGAGCAGTTCCTC. It is translated as CTSCSAFYNEQFL.

In this sample, this clonotype turned up many times. The genes are TRBV6-6 and TRBJ2-7; 7 bases line up with TRBD1. In germline, CDR1 is MNHNY, CDR2 SVGAGI (reference sequence). There are 11 residues in the CDR3. With 11 bases clipped from V and 4 bases from J, the junction kept 5 bases outside the gene matches. CDR3 sequence reads: CACSQGYEQYF. In nucleotides, the CDR3 is TGTGCCTGCTCACAGGGGTACGAGCAGTACTTC.

In this sample, this clonotype turned up a few times. V gene TRBV4-2 combines with J gene TRBJ1-6; 12 nucleotides align to TRBD1. This CDR3 contains 17 residues. V shed 0 bases and J 10 bases; nucleotides not matched to a gene: 7. Germline lookup yields CDR1 LGHNA and CDR2 YNFKEQ. For the CDR3, the DNA is TGTGCCAGCAGCCAAGAAGGGACAGGGGGCTCGGGGTCACCCCTCCACTTT. Encoded protein: CASSQEGTGGSGSPLHF.

Notes on this clonotype: One base away lies a much larger clone, so this may be a sequencing read error. The rearrangement links TRBV6-2 or TRBV6-3 to TRBJ2-2; D not certain. V lost 3 bases and J lost 3, with 5 bases in between. Germline assignment: CDR1 MNHEY and CDR2 SVGEGT. CDR3 length equals 13 residues. The CDR3 is CASSYQDTGELFF. CDR3 bases: TGTGCCAGCAGTTATCAGGACACCGGGGAGCTGTTTTTT.

As for this clonotype: Germline is not matched at one junction end, which may reflect a read error. The rearrangement links TRBV11-3 to TRBJ2-2; D call uncertain. The germline V gene encodes CDR1 SGHNT and CDR2 YENEEA. The CDR3 extends over 14 amino acids. CDR3 protein: CATSVGSNTGELFF. CDR3 nucleotide sequence: TGTGCCACCAGCGTTGGATCGAACACCGGGGAGCTGTTTTTT.

Notes on this clonotype: A junction end diverges from the germline sequence, so it may reflect a read error. The genes are TRBV4-2 and TRBJ1-3; D gene unclear. The CDR3 is 17 amino acids. Germline CDR1 LGHNA, CDR2 YNFKEQ. The CDR3 region is CSSSQASNSASGNTIHF. CDR3 sequence (DNA): TGTTCCAGCAGCCAAGCTTCCAACAGTGCCTCTGGAAACACCATACATTTT.

A remark on this clonotype: Relative to the germline gene, one junction end is altered; a read error may explain this. The chain is built from TRBV20-1 and TRBJ2-1; the D call may be TRBD1 or TRBD2 (5 bases each). The CDR3 has 14 residues. From germline, CDR1 is DFQATT and CDR2 SNEGSKA (reference sequence). CDR3 protein: CSPRGDSSYNKQFF. The CDR3 DNA follows: TGCAGTCCTAGAGGGGATTCCTCCTACAATAAGCAGTTCTTC.

The table lists this clonotype with a few counts. This clone may be a read error of a much larger clone one base away. The rearrangement joins TRBV29-1 to TRBJ2-2, with a possible D match to TRBD1 (6 bases). Germline CDR1 SQVTM, CDR2 ANQGSEA. The CDR3 extends over 14 amino acids. Trimming pared 6 bases from V and 4 bases from J, leaving 15 bases between. In DNA form, the CDR3 reads TGCAGCGTCGAGGCAGGGGCCCTCACCGGGGAGCTGTTTTTT. It specifies CSVEAGALTGELFF.

This clonotype was recorded once. Possible read error: a much larger clone is one base away. The chain combines TRBV6-1 with TRBJ2-7, with D unclear. Trimming pared 3 bases from V and 2 bases from J, leaving 8 bases between. Germline V gives CDR1 MNHNS, CDR2 SASEGT. The CDR3 loop spans 13 amino acids. CDR3 sequence: CASSEELTYEQYF. Written as DNA, the CDR3 is TGTGCCAGCAGTGAGGAACTCACCTACGAGCAGTACTTC.

In its sample, this clonotype was seen once. The conserved final phenylalanine or tryptophan is absent from the CDR3, which likely points to a read error. No DNA is shown, since the ends of the CDR3 on it are uncertain; the CDR3 is the one TCRdb lists. V gene TRBV11-2 combines with J gene TRBJ1-1. CDR1 and CDR2 from the germline V gene are SGHAT and FQNNGV. The CDR3 contains 13 residues when both ends are counted. CDR3 region: CASSLKRNTEALL.

This clonotype has just a few counts. A read error is possible here, since a much larger clone lies one base away. V usage is TRBV20-1 and J usage is TRBJ2-5; D possibly corresponds to TRBD2 (5 bases). This CDR3 has 11 amino acids. Germline loops: CDR1 DFQATT, CDR2 SNEGSKA (reference sequence). The CDR3 is CSTRDVETQYF. In DNA, the CDR3 is TGCAGTACTAGAGATGTTGAGACCCAGTACTTC.

This clonotype was seen only a few times. The chain uses TRBV11-2 and TRBJ1-2; 10 bases are shared with TRBD1. The CDR3 extends over 18 amino acids. CDR1 and CDR2 (germline): SGHAT, FQNNGV. After removal of 3 bases from V and 0 bases from J, the junction contained 10 bases not matched to a gene. The CDR3 nucleotides are TGTGCCAGCAGCTTTTCGTATGGGACAGGGGCCTCTAACTATGGCTACACCTTC. Its translation is CASSFSYGTGASNYGYTF.

The V gene is TRBV24-1, the J gene TRBJ1-2, with D tentatively TRBD1 (6 bases). CDR1 is KGHDR, CDR2 SFDVKD, per germline. The V end was cut by 3 bases, the J end by 7 bases, with 8 bases between. CDR3 length: 12 residues. The CDR3 region has the DNA TGTGCCACCAGTGATCGGGACACTGGCTACACCTTC. Amino acid sequence: CATSDRDTGYTF.

The sample holds one count of this clonotype. The CDR3 ends on some other residue instead of the conserved phenylalanine or tryptophan, so this is likely a read error. V usage is TRBV12-3 or TRBV12-4 and J usage is TRBJ2-1; D uncertain. CDR3 length: 14 amino acids. CDR3 residues: CASSWMSSYNKQFS. CDR3 sequence (DNA): TGTGCCAGCAGTTGGATGAGCTCCTACAATAAGCAGTTCTCC.

With regard to this clonotype: This sequence may be a read error, since a much larger clone differs from it by one base. The rearrangement joins TRBV29-1 to TRBJ2-3; no clear D gene. There are 14 residues in the CDR3. The V and J ends lost 4 bases and 2 bases respectively, with 13 bases between them. Germline values: CDR1 SQVTM, CDR2 ANQGSEA. CDR3 nucleotides: TGCAGCGTTGCCCCTGAGGTTACCACAGATACGCAGTATTTT. Amino acids: CSVAPEVTTDTQYF.

In its sample, this clonotype was seen a few times. The V call is TRBV20-1, the J call TRBJ1-2, with a possible D match to TRBD1 (6 bases). CDR1 is DFQATT and CDR2 is SNEGSKA in the germline V gene (reference sequence). CDR3 size: 16 residues. V was clipped by 5 bases and J by 3 bases, with 22 bases between them. Here the CDR3 reads CSAHPSPGVGYYGYTF. The DNA for the CDR3 is TGCAGTGCTCACCCCTCCCCAGGGGTCGGTTACTATGGCTACACCTTC.

The chain carries TRBV20-1 and TRBJ1-2, with TRBD1 matching 7 bases. This CDR3 region has 16 residues. Germline CDR1 and CDR2: DFQATT and SNEGSKA (reference sequence). The junction had 11 bases not matched to a gene; V was cut back by 2 bases and J by 2 bases. In DNA, the CDR3 is TGCAGTGCTAGACAGGGGGATAGGCTCCGGAACTATGGCTACACCTTC. Amino acid sequence: CSARQGDRLRNYGYTF.

This sequence joins TRBV20-1 and TRBJ2-7; the match to TRBD2 covers 13 bases. This CDR3 region has 16 residues. Germline values: CDR1 DFQATT, CDR2 SNEGSKA (reference sequence). J was trimmed by 5 bases and V by 3 bases; bases with no gene match: 10. The CDR3 region has the DNA TGCAGTGCTAGTCCCTCTGGGACTAGCGGGACCCACGAGCAGTACTTC. As protein: CSASPSGTSGTHEQYF.